In this sample, the clone carrying this T cell receptor beta chain turned up a few times. This sample was taken from a study of blood T cell repertoires in COVID-19. In the study overall: From the United States, Italy and Spain came samples of acute and convalescent COVID-19.

The CDR3 sequence is 14 residues long. The V gene's germline CDR1 is SGHAT and CDR2 FQNNGV. V dropped 5 bases and J dropped 4 bases, with 9 bases sitting between them. In the authors' methods: Nucleated cell number was recorded as an estimate derived from reference gene primer amplification. Profiled with immunoSEQ multiplex PCR; TCRdb holds only in-frame clones, not every one. D and trimming were read from the DNA, whereas the V and J calls and clone size are those reported in that table. This table has 130,000 to 150,000 clones, approximately 85% appearing once. V usage is TRBV11-2 and J usage is TRBJ1-6; no clear D gene. The sample comprised peripheral blood. This receptor was obtained from an older woman with COVID-19, enrolled during active disease. The CDR3 here is CASSPVGYNSPLHF. The CDR3 nucleotides read TGTGCCAGCAGCCCCGTCGGGTATAATTCACCCCTCCACTTT.